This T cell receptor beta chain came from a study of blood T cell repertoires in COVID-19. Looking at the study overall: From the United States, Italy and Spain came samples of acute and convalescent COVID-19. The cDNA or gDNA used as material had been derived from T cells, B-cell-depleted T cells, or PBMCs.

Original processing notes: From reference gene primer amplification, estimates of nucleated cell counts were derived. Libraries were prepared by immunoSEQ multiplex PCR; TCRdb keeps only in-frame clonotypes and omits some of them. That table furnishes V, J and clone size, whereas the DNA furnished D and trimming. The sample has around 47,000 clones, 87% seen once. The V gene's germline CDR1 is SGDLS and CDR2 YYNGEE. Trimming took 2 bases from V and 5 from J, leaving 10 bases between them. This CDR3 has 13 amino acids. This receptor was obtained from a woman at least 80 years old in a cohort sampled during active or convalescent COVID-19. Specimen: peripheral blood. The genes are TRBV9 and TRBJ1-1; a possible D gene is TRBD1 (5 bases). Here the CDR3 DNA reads TGTGCCAGCAGCGTCGGGACTGGTACTGAAGCTTTCTTT. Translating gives CASSVGTGTEAFF.